The sequence of this TCR beta chain was determined in a study of T cell responses to AZD1222 COVID-19 vaccine. Study-level points and caveats: Spike-specific TCRs gained breadth and depth after people received two AZD1222 doses. White British ancestry dominated among donors, who included more females, and clonal diversity was possibly underestimated.

Pooled together were second doses at about 4 or about 12 weeks. This clone was seen a handful of times. Its antigen is undetermined. V was clipped by 4 bases and J by 0 bases, with 17 bases between them. This CDR3 has 18 amino acids. Per the germline V gene, CDR1 is SGHRS and CDR2 is YFSETQ. The data were produced by immunoSEQ multiplex PCR, yet TCRdb's version contains in-frame clones alone and is incomplete. The sample contains over 150,000 clones, more than 85% of which appear only once. This chain links TRBV5-1 with TRBJ2-6; weak D call: TRBD1 (5 bases). The origin of this receptor is an adult who received the AZD1222 COVID-19 vaccine. Specimen: peripheral blood, collected 28 days after the second AZD1222 dose. This CDR3 reads CASSPPHRQGSGANVLTF. CDR3 DNA sequence: TGCGCCAGCAGCCCGCCTCATAGGCAGGGCTCTGGGGCCAACGTCCTGACTTTC. The variable domain in full, with the rest retrieved from reference TRBV5-1 and TRBJ2-6, is KAGVTQTPRYLIKTRGQQVTLSCSPISGHRSVSWYQQTPGQGLQFLFEYFSETQRNKGNFPGRFSGRQFSNSRSEMNVSTLELGDSALYLCASSPPHRQGSGANVLTFGAGSRLTVL.